These 12 T cell receptor beta chains were all obtained from the same sample, sequenced in a study of beta chain features in type 1 diabetes. Their antigens remain unidentified. Broader study findings: Shortening that was moderate but significant affected the TCRB CDR3s of Type 1 diabetes patients in all four CD4+ subsets.

Expressed TCRB transcripts were sequenced after all isolated RNA was converted to cDNA. Produced via immunoSEQ multiplex PCR; TCRdb's table is partial and in-frame only. The sample gives about 390,000 clones, roughly 9.8% of which show up once; about 0.63% is in the top ten. The source material was central memory CD4+ T cells from blood. The receptors shown here come from a man aged 30 to 39 with type 1 diabetes.

The chain couples TRBV7-2 to TRBJ1-4; D not resolved. Germline lookup yields CDR1 SGHTA and CDR2 FQGNSA. The CDR3 spans 13 residues. Trimming took off 5 bases at V and 8 bases at J, with 12 bases between the two ends. The CDR3 nucleotides are TGTGCCAGCAGCCCCCGCATGGGAGAAAAACTGTTTTTT. It is translated as CASSPRMGEKLFF.

The J gene is TRBJ2-7, the V gene TRBV4-2; maybe TRBD2 (5 bases). Per the germline V gene, CDR1 is LGHNA and CDR2 is YNFKEQ. The length of the CDR3 is 17 residues. Trimming left V 0 bases short and J 2 bases short, with 17 bases between. CDR3 protein: CASSQDAGLRKAYEQYF. CDR3 in DNA: TGTGCCAGCAGCCAAGATGCTGGACTGCGGAAGGCCTACGAGCAGTACTTC.

This clone was counted a few times. This chain uses TRBV5-6 with TRBJ2-7; D perhaps matches TRBD2 (5 bases). Between the trimmed V and J ends, which lost 2 bases and 5 bases, there was a span of 11 bases. Germline V gene data show CDR1 as SGHDT and CDR2 as YYEEEE. CDR3 length equals 13 residues. The CDR3 is CASSLGRRHEQYF. The CDR3 nucleotides are TGTGCCAGCAGCTTAGGCCGGAGGCACGAGCAGTACTTC.

This clone was counted at least ten times. The chain carries TRBV25-1 and TRBJ2-5; perhaps TRBD1 as D (5 bases). V shed 2 bases and J shed 1 base, with 5 bases lying between them. This CDR3 has 13 amino acids. Germline V lookup: CDR1 MGHDK, CDR2 SYGVNS. DNA for the CDR3: TGTGCCAGCAGTGAAGGGGCCCAAGAGACCCAGTACTTC. Its protein product is CASSEGAQETQYF.

This clone has more than one count but fewer than ten. Here the CDR3 reads CASSLAPGSTDTQYF. Here the CDR3 DNA reads TGTGCCAGCAGCTTGGCCCCGGGTAGCACAGATACGCAGTATTTT. The rearrangement joins TRBV5-4 to TRBJ2-3; no clear D gene. V lost 0 bases and J 0 bases, leaving 8 bases between the germline ends. Germline loops: CDR1 SGHNT, CDR2 YYREEE (reference sequence). The CDR3 has 15 amino acids.

The rearrangement joins TRBV29-1 to TRBJ2-3; no firm D call. This CDR3 is 10 amino acids long. Germline V gives CDR1 SQVTM, CDR2 ANQGSEA. V lost 8 bases and J lost 3, with 6 bases in between. The CDR3 loop reads CSSGTDTQYF. In nucleotides, the CDR3 is TGCAGCTCCGGAACAGATACGCAGTATTTT.

This clone was counted a few times. The rearrangement joins TRBV25-1 to TRBJ2-2; D is uncertain. CDR1 and CDR2 (germline): MGHDK, SYGVNS. The CDR3 is made up of 14 amino acids. V lost 6 bases, J lost 1 base, and 9 bases lay in between. In DNA, the CDR3 is TGTGCCAGCAGGCCCAACATGAACACCGGGGAGCTGTTTTTT. Residues: CASRPNMNTGELFF.

The table lists this clone with a few counts. The genes are TRBV28 and TRBJ1-1; D unresolved. Trimming left V 5 bases short and J 3 bases short, with 16 bases between. The CDR3 length is 15 residues. Germline V gene sequence: CDR1 MDHEN, CDR2 SYDVKM. Here the CDR3 reads CASSTTAFGYTEAFF. CDR3 in DNA: TGTGCCAGCAGTACCACAGCTTTCGGGTACACTGAAGCTTTCTTT.

The table lists this clone with many counts. The chain links TRBV19 to TRBJ2-7; 8 bases are a match to TRBD1. The ends lost 1 base at V and 0 bases at J; junction bases unmatched: 5. Germline V CDR1 and CDR2: LNHDA, SQIVND (reference sequence). The CDR3 sequence is 16 residues long. CDR3 protein: CASSIATGTGSYEQYF. CDR3 DNA: TGTGCCAGTAGTATAGCAACGGGGACAGGCTCCTACGAGCAGTACTTC.

This clone was counted ten times or more. This CDR3 reads CAIKGTENTEAFF. CDR3 DNA: TGTGCCATCAAAGGGACAGAGAACACTGAAGCTTTCTTT. The chain carries TRBV10-3 and TRBJ1-1; 7 nucleotides align to TRBD1. Germline trimming cut 7 bases from V and 1 base from J; bases unmatched to any gene: 3. From germline, CDR1 is ENHRY and CDR2 SYGVKD. CDR3 length: 13 residues.

This clone appeared a few times. This rearrangement joins TRBV7-6 to TRBJ2-1; a weak D match, TRBD2 (5 bases). V dropped 2 bases and J dropped 9 bases, with 14 bases sitting between them. CDR1 and CDR2 (germline): SGHVS, FNYEAQ. The CDR3 has 14 amino acids. The CDR3 DNA sequence: TGTGCCAGCAGCTTATTATCGGAAGAGGGTGAGCAGTTCTTC. The encoded protein is CASSLLSEEGEQFF.

The rearrangement joins TRBV7-3 to TRBJ2-7, with D possibly being TRBD1 (6 bases). The CDR3 covers 12 residues. V was pared by 5 bases and J by 6 bases, with 11 bases between. The germline gives CDR1 SGHTA, CDR2 FQGTGA. The CDR3 sequence: CASSLQGTEQYF. The CDR3 coding sequence is TGTGCCAGCAGCCTACAGGGAACCGAGCAGTACTTC.